The clone carrying this TCR beta chain was seen ten or more times. The antigen is unknown. TCRdb called the 5' RACE reads again in MiXCR, with one record for every CDR3 protein. The data contain about 55,000 distinct CDR3 sequences, 9% to 9.5% of them seen just once; the ten biggest clones take up more than 0.95%. After removal of 4 bases from V and 0 bases from J, the junction contained 8 bases not matched to a gene. CDR3 size: 17 residues. This entry belongs to a study of T-cell memory formation after mild COVID-19. Study-wide results and caveats: The CD4+ clones that contracted clustered mainly within CM and EM, and the CD8+ clones concentrated in EMRA. There was a balanced CD4/CD8 profile in clones contracting day 15 to 85, and later expanders leaned CD4+. Pre-infection memory carried some responding clones, suggesting that cross-reactive memory joined.

Input material: PBMCs or a T cell subset sorted from them (not recorded which). This clonotype was sampled from a man between 18 and 29 years old who had mild COVID-19 (a few samples of this study predate the infection). Cell type and time point are not known. The chain couples TRBV12-3 or TRBV12-4 to TRBJ2-3; 9 nucleotides line up with TRBD1. CDR3 sequence (DNA): TGTGCCAGCAGTTCTAATAACAGGGGGCGCAGCACAGATACGCAGTATTTT. It specifies CASSSNNRGRSTDTQYF.